The sequence of this T cell receptor beta chain was determined in a study of shared clonotypes between healthy human individuals. Trimming shortened V by 1 base and J by 2 bases, and 7 bases separated the two germline ends. Germline CDR1 and CDR2: MGHRA and YSYEKL. The CDR3 covers 14 residues. Cells designated naive CD8 were CD45RO-negative and were positively selected for CCR7, with terminally differentiated effector memory CD45RA+ cells excluded. Deep was the level used in running the assay. Replicate PCRs for sorted subsets used around 200 ng DNA; this equaled 25,000 to 35,000 T cell genomes. Produced via immunoSEQ multiplex PCR; TCRdb's table is partial and in-frame only. The sample lists 1.5 million to 2.5 million clones, 85% to 95% occurring once. Points from the study as a whole: Naive subsets generally exceeded memory subsets in estimated richness.

As concerns this clone: The antigen is not known. Other DNA variants within this sample encode the same CDR3.

The sequence was collected from a man younger than 30 in good health. The V call is TRBV4-1, the J call TRBJ2-3, with D possibly being TRBD2 (5 bases). What was sequenced was naive CD8+ T cells sorted from blood. CDR3 amino acids: CASSQVRDTDTQYF. CDR3 in DNA: TGCGCCAGCAGCCAAGTTCGGGACACAGATACGCAGTATTTT.